Below, 18 T cell receptor beta chains from the same sample are listed, as sequenced in a study of spatial heterogeneity in lung cancer. Stated time point: sample taken at primary tumor resection. A single record per CDR3 protein comes from TCRdb applying MiXCR to the 5' RACE reads. The table has approximately 40,000 distinct CDR3 sequences, approximately 14% seen once. The sample was PBMCs, taken at surgery. Receptor source: a male donor with early-stage non-small cell lung cancer.

This clonotype was recorded many times. V and J are TRBV10-3 and TRBJ1-1, with D unclear. The ends were cut back, 6 bases at V and 0 bases at J, with 8 bases in the middle. The CDR3 is 13 amino acids. CDR1 and CDR2 (germline): ENHRY, SYGVKD. The CDR3: CAIRTPMNTEAFF. CDR3 nucleotides: TGTGCCATCAGAACTCCCATGAACACTGAAGCTTTCTTT.

The rearrangement joins TRBV9 to TRBJ2-1; no reliable D call. The CDR3 sequence is 11 residues long. The germline V gene has CDR1 SGDLS and CDR2 YYNGEE. V gave up 4 bases and J gave up 10 bases, with 9 bases separating them. The DNA for the CDR3 is TGTGCCAGCAGCCGACGGGCGGAGCAGTTCTTC. Its translation is CASSRRAEQFF.

A few counts support this clonotype. This chain uses TRBV29-1 with TRBJ2-5, with D perhaps TRBD1 (6 bases). Germline values: CDR1 SQVTM, CDR2 ANQGSEA. CDR3 size: 13 residues. The ends were cut back, 6 bases at V and 1 base at J, with 12 bases in the middle. CDR3: CSVKQGRQETQYF. CDR3 coding DNA: TGCAGCGTCAAACAGGGCCGCCAAGAGACCCAGTACTTC.

This clonotype was seen ten or more times. The CDR3 region has the DNA TGCAGCGTTGATAGTGCGAACACCGGGGAGCTGTTTTTT. This sequence encodes CSVDSANTGELFF. The genes are TRBV29-1 and TRBJ2-2, with unresolved D. V lost 3 bases, J lost 0 bases, and 5 bases lay in between. Germline assignment: CDR1 SQVTM and CDR2 ANQGSEA. The CDR3 runs 13 residues.

In this sample, this clonotype turned up a few times. This rearrangement joins TRBV5-1 to TRBJ1-2; the match to TRBD1 covers 9 bases. The V and J ends lost 1 base and 0 bases, in that order; junction bases with no gene match: 1. In germline, CDR1 is SGHRS, CDR2 YFSETQ. The CDR3 has 15 residues. CDR3 bases: TGCGCCAGCAGCTTGAGACAGGGGGCTAACTATGGCTACACCTTC. Protein sequence: CASSLRQGANYGYTF. Filled out from reference TRBV5-1 and TRBJ1-2, the complete variable domain reads KAGVTQTPRYLIKTRGQQVTLSCSPISGHRSVSWYQQTPGQGLQFLFEYFSETQRNKGNFPGRFSGRQFSNSRSEMNVSTLELGDSALYLCASSLRQGANYGYTFGSGTRLTVV.

This chain joins TRBV5-1 and TRBJ2-7; TRBD2 might be the D (5 bases). Trimming removed 0 bases from V and 0 bases from J, with 10 bases in between. The CDR3 is 15 amino acids. Germline CDR1 and CDR2: SGHRS and YFSETQ. The CDR3: CASSLDPGNSYEQYF. The CDR3 nucleotides read TGCGCCAGCAGCTTGGACCCGGGGAACTCCTACGAGCAGTACTTC.

CDR3 DNA: TGTGCCAGCAGCTTAGCCGGGGGTACCTATGGCTACACCTTC. It translates to CASSLAGGTYGYTF. V is TRBV7-2 and J is TRBJ1-2; D possibly corresponds to TRBD1 (5 bases). The CDR3 has 14 amino acids. V lost 0 bases, J lost 4 bases, and 9 bases lay in between. CDR1 SGHTA and CDR2 FQGNSA come from the germline V gene.

The chain recombines TRBV7-2 with TRBJ1-1; D ambiguous. The length of the CDR3 is 14 residues. Trimming took 6 bases from V and 1 from J, leaving 12 bases between them. Per germline, CDR1 SGHTA and CDR2 FQGNSA. CDR3 region: CASSREASNTEAFF. In nucleotides, the CDR3 is TGTGCCAGCAGTCGGGAGGCCTCGAACACTGAAGCTTTCTTT.

This clonotype has ten or more counts. The chain has TRBV4-1 and TRBJ2-2; 12 nucleotides line up with TRBD1. Germline CDR1 and CDR2: MGHRA and YSYEKL. With V trimmed by 3 bases and J by 0 bases, 5 bases remained unmatched. The CDR3 length is 18 residues. Here the CDR3 DNA reads TGCGCCAGCAGCCATGACGGGACAGGGGGCGCGAACACCGGGGAGCTGTTTTTT. Its translation: CASSHDGTGGANTGELFF.

This clonotype has ten or more counts. This sequence joins TRBV12-3 or TRBV12-4 and TRBJ2-7; 8 bases are a match to TRBD1. The CDR3 consists of 14 residues. J gave up 2 bases and V 3 bases, and 3 bases lay outside the gene matches. CDR3 bases: TGTGCCAGCAGTTTCTCCAGGGGGCCCTACGAGCAGTACTTC. Translating it yields CASSFSRGPYEQYF.

The rearrangement uses TRBV7-2 and TRBJ1-1, with a weak D call TRBD1 (5 bases). Trimming pared 2 bases from V and 0 bases from J, leaving 7 bases between. There are 14 residues in the CDR3. Germline V gene lookup returns CDR1 SGHTA and CDR2 FQGNSA. The CDR3 loop reads CASSLWGLNTEAFF. CDR3 DNA: TGTGCCAGCAGCTTATGGGGCCTGAACACTGAAGCTTTCTTT.

This clonotype was found a few times. The chain recombines TRBV6-4 with TRBJ2-2, with TRBD1 matching 8 bases. V was clipped by 5 bases and J by 4 bases; unmatched bases: 3. The CDR3 has 14 amino acids. Germline V gene sequence: CDR1 MRHNA, CDR2 SNTAGT. The CDR3 nucleotides read TGTGCCAGCAGTACCGACAGGGGCACCGGGGAGCTGTTTTTT. Translation gives CASSTDRGTGELFF.

This clonotype showed up just a few times. The chain employs TRBV6-2 or TRBV6-3 and TRBJ1-1, with D perhaps TRBD1 (5 bases). Trimming cost V 5 bases and J 4 bases, with 8 bases left between them. The CDR3 sequence is 12 residues long. Germline V lookup: CDR1 MNHEY, CDR2 SVGEGT. The CDR3 spells CASSRQTTEAFF. For the CDR3, the DNA is TGTGCCAGCAGTCGACAGACCACTGAAGCTTTCTTT.

The chain joins TRBV20-1 to TRBJ2-3; TRBD2 agrees at 12 bases. The CDR3 contains 14 residues. V lost 6 bases and J lost 6; bases outside the gene matches: 7. Per the germline V gene, CDR1 is DFQATT and CDR2 is SNEGSKA (reference sequence). CDR3 in DNA: TGCAGTGCCGAGACTAGCGGGGGCCCGGATACGCAGTATTTT. Translating it yields CSAETSGGPDTQYF.

This clonotype has a handful of counts. The rearrangement links TRBV7-8 to TRBJ2-1, with D possibly being TRBD2 (6 bases). There are 13 residues in the CDR3. Germline CDR1 SGHVS, CDR2 FQNEAQ. The V gene lost 4 bases and the J gene lost 8 bases, with 12 bases spanning the gap. CDR3: CASSSGLRDEQFF. In DNA form, the CDR3 reads TGTGCCAGCAGCTCGGGACTCCGGGATGAGCAGTTCTTC.

This clonotype was detected many times. The rearrangement uses TRBV29-1 and TRBJ1-5, with TRBD1 matching over 10 bases. V was pared by 6 bases and J by 7 bases, with 9 bases of the junction left unmatched. The CDR3 has 14 amino acids. The germline V gene encodes CDR1 SQVTM and CDR2 ANQGSEA. CDR3 amino acids: CSVPGGQGGQPQHF. The CDR3 DNA sequence: TGCAGCGTCCCCGGAGGACAGGGGGGGCAGCCCCAGCATTTT.

The table lists this clonotype with many counts. The rearrangement joins TRBV7-2 to TRBJ2-3; D unclear. Germline V gives CDR1 SGHTA, CDR2 FQGNSA. Trimming stripped 7 bases from V and 1 base from J, with 3 bases between. CDR3 size: 11 residues. The CDR3 DNA sequence: TGTGCCAGCACCCGCACAGATACGCAGTATTTT. This codes for CASTRTDTQYF. Complete variable domain (other parts from reference TRBV7-2 and TRBJ2-3): GAGVSQSPSNKVTEKGKDVELRCDPISGHTALYWYRQSLGQGLEFLIYFQGNSAPDKSGLPSDRFSAERTGGSVSTLTIQRTQQEDSAVYLCASTRTDTQYFGPGTRLTVL.

The rearrangement links TRBV4-1 to TRBJ2-1, with D uncertain. Germline V CDR1 and CDR2: MGHRA, YSYEKL. V was cut by 0 bases and J by 3 bases, with 18 bases left in between. The CDR3 spans 18 residues. The CDR3 bases are TGCGCCAGCAGCCAAGATCGACGTAACCTAAGACACTACAATGAGCAGTTCTTC. It specifies CASSQDRRNLRHYNEQFF.